Listed below are T cell receptor beta chains from one sample, sequenced in a study of shared clonotypes between healthy human individuals. Profiling relied on immunoSEQ multiplex PCR, and the TCRdb table lists in-frame clones only, not all of them. This sample has about 870,000 clones, with about 92% found just once. The sample was naive CD8+ T cells sorted from blood. The receptors stem from a young man in good health. Each CDR3 is given with its conserved first and last residue. The order of the fields is V gene, clone size, CDR3 length, J gene, D gene, CDR3 protein, CDR3 DNA. The D gene is left open where the match is weak. Clone size appears in some rows only: once, few, many, or a class for an expanded clone.

v_call: TRBV5-5; clone_size: once; cdr3_length: 15; j_call: TRBJ2-6; d_call: NA; cdr3_aa: CASSLSLPGANVLTF; cdr3_nt: TGTGCCAGCAGCTTGTCCCTTCCTGGGGCCAACGTCCTGACTTTC
v_call: TRBV7-6; clone_size: NA; cdr3_length: 13; j_call: TRBJ1-1; d_call: NA; cdr3_aa: CASSLGRQSEAFF; cdr3_nt: TGTGCCAGCAGCTTAGGCCGGCAGTCTGAAGCTTTCTTT
v_call: TRBV28; clone_size: NA; cdr3_length: 14; j_call: TRBJ2-7; d_call: NA; cdr3_aa: CASSLLDYSYEQYF; cdr3_nt: TGTGCCAGCAGCTTACTAGACTACTCCTACGAGCAGTACTTC
v_call: TRBV9; clone_size: NA; cdr3_length: 14; j_call: TRBJ1-2; d_call: NA; cdr3_aa: CASSVDSSLYGYTF; cdr3_nt: TGTGCCAGCAGCGTAGACTCGTCATTGTATGGCTACACCTTC
v_call: TRBV6-5; clone_size: NA; cdr3_length: 15; j_call: TRBJ2-4; d_call: NA; cdr3_aa: CASSPETGRQNIQYF; cdr3_nt: TGTGCCAGCAGTCCCGAGACGGGGCGCCAAAACATTCAGTACTTC
v_call: TRBV9; clone_size: NA; cdr3_length: 17; j_call: TRBJ2-1; d_call: TRBD2; cdr3_aa: CASSVELAARLDNEQFF; cdr3_nt: TGTGCCAGCAGCGTAGAACTAGCGGCACGATTAGACAATGAGCAGTTCTTC
v_call: TRBV19; clone_size: NA; cdr3_length: 18; j_call: TRBJ2-6; d_call: NA; cdr3_aa: CASSNPADSSPGANVLTF; cdr3_nt: TGTGCCAGTAGTAACCCCGCGGACAGCTCCCCTGGGGCCAACGTCCTGACTTTC
v_call: TRBV7-3; clone_size: once; cdr3_length: 16; j_call: TRBJ2-1; d_call: NA; cdr3_aa: CASSLVGGSSYNEQFF; cdr3_nt: TGTGCCAGCAGCTTAGTGGGAGGCAGCTCCTACAATGAGCAGTTCTTC
v_call: TRBV13; clone_size: NA; cdr3_length: 14; j_call: TRBJ2-7; d_call: TRBD1; cdr3_aa: CASSWGQGTYEQYF; cdr3_nt: TGTGCCAGCAGCTGGGGACAGGGGACCTACGAGCAGTACTTC
v_call: TRBV30; clone_size: once; cdr3_length: 15; j_call: TRBJ2-3; d_call: NA; cdr3_aa: CAWSAGTSGGDTQYF; cdr3_nt: TGTGCCTGGAGTGCCGGGACCTCAGGAGGAGATACGCAGTATTTT
v_call: TRBV7-9; clone_size: NA; cdr3_length: 16; j_call: TRBJ2-7; d_call: TRBD1; cdr3_aa: CASSRPRDRDYYEQYF; cdr3_nt: TGTGCCAGCAGCCGACCCCGGGACAGGGATTACTACGAGCAGTACTTC
v_call: TRBV27; clone_size: NA; cdr3_length: 13; j_call: TRBJ2-2; d_call: NA; cdr3_aa: CASSLSRTGELFF; cdr3_nt: TGTGCCAGCAGTTTATCACGCACCGGGGAGCTGTTTTTT
v_call: TRBV28; clone_size: NA; cdr3_length: 16; j_call: TRBJ2-3; d_call: NA; cdr3_aa: CASRFLRTGRFDTQYF; cdr3_nt: TGTGCCAGCCGATTTTTGAGGACGGGGCGGTTCGATACGCAGTATTTT
v_call: TRBV29-1; clone_size: NA; cdr3_length: 13; j_call: TRBJ2-2; d_call: NA; cdr3_aa: CSGTGTNTGELFF; cdr3_nt: TGCAGCGGTACCGGGACTAACACCGGGGAGCTGTTTTTT
v_call: TRBV11-2; clone_size: NA; cdr3_length: 13; j_call: TRBJ2-1; d_call: TRBD2; cdr3_aa: CASSAGLAYEQFF; cdr3_nt: TGTGCCAGCAGCGCCGGACTAGCCTATGAGCAGTTCTTC
v_call: TRBV9; clone_size: NA; cdr3_length: 16; j_call: TRBJ2-1; d_call: TRBD2; cdr3_aa: CASSKGTSGYYNEQFF; cdr3_nt: TGTGCCAGCAGCAAAGGGACTAGCGGATATTACAATGAGCAGTTCTTC
v_call: TRBV29-1; clone_size: NA; cdr3_length: 14; j_call: TRBJ2-1; d_call: TRBD2; cdr3_aa: CSVEDHRAGDLEFF; cdr3_nt: TGCAGCGTTGAAGATCATAGAGCGGGAGATCTGGAGTTCTTC
v_call: TRBV28; clone_size: NA; cdr3_length: 15; j_call: TRBJ1-5; d_call: NA; cdr3_aa: CASSLGTDSNQPQHF; cdr3_nt: TGTGCCAGCAGTTTAGGGACGGATAGCAATCAGCCCCAGCATTTT
v_call: TRBV29-1; clone_size: NA; cdr3_length: 14; j_call: TRBJ2-7; d_call: NA; cdr3_aa: CSVVVRTLDYEQYF; cdr3_nt: TGCAGCGTTGTTGTAAGAACGCTTGACTACGAGCAGTACTTC
v_call: TRBV5-5; clone_size: NA; cdr3_length: 12; j_call: TRBJ2-7; d_call: NA; cdr3_aa: CASSLADYEQYF; cdr3_nt: TGTGCCAGCAGCTTAGCGGACTACGAGCAGTACTTC
v_call: TRBV14; clone_size: NA; cdr3_length: 16; j_call: TRBJ2-1; d_call: TRBD2; cdr3_aa: CASSQPSGSSYNEQFF; cdr3_nt: TGTGCCAGCAGCCAACCTAGCGGGAGCTCCTACAATGAGCAGTTCTTC
v_call: TRBV15; clone_size: NA; cdr3_length: 16; j_call: TRBJ2-7; d_call: NA; cdr3_aa: CATSRDRGHPPGEQYF; cdr3_nt: TGTGCCACCAGCAGAGATCGGGGACACCCACCGGGGGAGCAGTACTTC
v_call: TRBV7-9; clone_size: NA; cdr3_length: 13; j_call: TRBJ1-4; d_call: NA; cdr3_aa: CASSPDRQEKLFF; cdr3_nt: TGTGCCAGCAGCCCCGACAGGCAGGAAAAACTGTTTTTT
v_call: TRBV10-1; clone_size: few; cdr3_length: 12; j_call: TRBJ2-1; d_call: NA; cdr3_aa: CASSETRLEQFF; cdr3_nt: TGCGCCAGCAGTGAGACTAGACTGGAGCAGTTCTTC
v_call: TRBV4-1; clone_size: few; cdr3_length: 15; j_call: TRBJ2-1; d_call: NA; cdr3_aa: CASSQEKAGLGEQFF; cdr3_nt: TGCGCCAGCAGCCAAGAAAAAGCAGGCCTTGGAGAGCAGTTCTTC
v_call: TRBV14; clone_size: NA; cdr3_length: 17; j_call: TRBJ2-7; d_call: NA; cdr3_aa: CASSQDIDSKGSYEQYF; cdr3_nt: TGTGCCAGCAGCCAAGATATAGACAGCAAGGGGTCCTACGAGCAGTACTTC
v_call: TRBV5-4; clone_size: NA; cdr3_length: 16; j_call: TRBJ2-5; d_call: NA; cdr3_aa: CASSPSPGATQETQYF; cdr3_nt: TGTGCCAGCAGCCCCAGTCCGGGAGCAACCCAAGAGACCCAGTACTTC
v_call: TRBV9; clone_size: NA; cdr3_length: 17; j_call: TRBJ1-3; d_call: NA; cdr3_aa: CASSPSRDRGTGNTIYF; cdr3_nt: TGTGCCAGCAGCCCATCGCGAGATCGGGGAACTGGAAACACCATATATTTT
v_call: TRBV5-1; clone_size: few; cdr3_length: 15; j_call: TRBJ1-1; d_call: NA; cdr3_aa: CASSLEIGANTEAFF; cdr3_nt: TGCGCCAGCAGCTTGGAGATCGGAGCGAACACTGAAGCTTTCTTT
v_call: TRBV4-3; clone_size: NA; cdr3_length: 15; j_call: TRBJ2-1; d_call: TRBD2; cdr3_aa: CASSHGGRAGNEQFF; cdr3_nt: TGCGCCAGCAGCCACGGTGGGAGGGCCGGCAATGAGCAGTTCTTC
v_call: TRBV7-9; clone_size: NA; cdr3_length: 19; j_call: TRBJ2-1; d_call: TRBD2; cdr3_aa: CASSGSTGLAGGGGDEQFF; cdr3_nt: TGTGCCAGCAGCGGGTCTACTGGACTAGCGGGTGGCGGGGGGGATGAGCAGTTCTTC
v_call: TRBV4-2; clone_size: NA; cdr3_length: 17; j_call: TRBJ2-3; d_call: NA; cdr3_aa: CASSQDIPDRGTDTQYF; cdr3_nt: TGTGCCAGCAGCCAAGATATTCCTGACCGTGGCACAGATACGCAGTATTTT
v_call: TRBV28; clone_size: NA; cdr3_length: 14; j_call: TRBJ2-1; d_call: NA; cdr3_aa: CASSLLGGRSEQFF; cdr3_nt: TGTGCCAGCAGCTTGCTGGGGGGACGTTCTGAGCAGTTCTTC
v_call: TRBV7-2; clone_size: NA; cdr3_length: 17; j_call: TRBJ2-7; d_call: TRBD1; cdr3_aa: CASSSPLRDSTSYEQYF; cdr3_nt: TGTGCCAGCAGCTCGCCCCTCCGGGACAGCACTTCCTACGAGCAGTACTTC
v_call: TRBV25-1; clone_size: once; cdr3_length: 14; j_call: TRBJ2-7; d_call: TRBD1; cdr3_aa: CASSTSGGLYEQYF; cdr3_nt: TGTGCCAGCAGTACATCAGGGGGCTTGTACGAGCAGTACTTC
v_call: TRBV7-8; clone_size: NA; cdr3_length: 13; j_call: TRBJ2-7; d_call: NA; cdr3_aa: CASSPRGGAQKYF; cdr3_nt: TGTGCCAGCAGCCCCCGAGGAGGAGCCCAGAAGTACTTC
v_call: TRBV13; clone_size: once; cdr3_length: 14; j_call: TRBJ2-5; d_call: NA; cdr3_aa: CASSRAGYQETQYF; cdr3_nt: TGTGCCAGCAGCCGGGCGGGCTACCAAGAGACCCAGTACTTC
v_call: TRBV7-6; clone_size: NA; cdr3_length: 16; j_call: TRBJ2-1; d_call: NA; cdr3_aa: CASSAATGIFRNEQFF; cdr3_nt: TGTGCCAGCAGCGCCGCGACCGGGATCTTTCGCAATGAGCAGTTCTTC
v_call: TRBV7-2; clone_size: NA; cdr3_length: 15; j_call: TRBJ2-7; d_call: TRBD2; cdr3_aa: CASTRLAGIHYEQYF; cdr3_nt: TGTGCCAGCACCCGACTAGCGGGAATTCACTACGAGCAGTACTTC
v_call: TRBV15; clone_size: NA; cdr3_length: 13; j_call: TRBJ2-3; d_call: NA; cdr3_aa: CATSIDSTDTQYF; cdr3_nt: TGTGCCACCAGCATCGACAGCACAGATACGCAGTATTTT
v_call: TRBV15; clone_size: NA; cdr3_length: 18; j_call: TRBJ1-5; d_call: TRBD1; cdr3_aa: CATREEQTGGDYNQPQHF; cdr3_nt: TGTGCCACCAGGGAGGAACAGACAGGGGGAGACTACAATCAGCCCCAGCATTTT
v_call: TRBV9; clone_size: NA; cdr3_length: 15; j_call: TRBJ1-5; d_call: NA; cdr3_aa: CASSAGRGAGQPQHF; cdr3_nt: TGTGCCAGCAGCGCGGGCCGGGGGGCAGGGCAGCCCCAGCATTTT
v_call: TRBV11-2; clone_size: NA; cdr3_length: 16; j_call: TRBJ2-1; d_call: NA; cdr3_aa: CASSVGTLRLDNEQFF; cdr3_nt: TGTGCCAGCAGCGTCGGGACTCTCCGTCTAGACAATGAGCAGTTCTTC
v_call: TRBV2; clone_size: NA; cdr3_length: 15; j_call: TRBJ2-1; d_call: NA; cdr3_aa: CASSVASVTYNEQFF; cdr3_nt: TGTGCCAGCAGTGTGGCTAGCGTAACCTACAATGAGCAGTTCTTC
v_call: TRBV7-8; clone_size: NA; cdr3_length: 12; j_call: TRBJ2-7; d_call: NA; cdr3_aa: CASSVYRDEQYF; cdr3_nt: TGTGCCAGCAGCGTATACAGGGACGAGCAGTACTTC
v_call: TRBV4-3; clone_size: NA; cdr3_length: 12; j_call: TRBJ2-5; d_call: NA; cdr3_aa: CASSQDRGTQYF; cdr3_nt: TGCGCCAGCAGCCAAGATAGGGGGACCCAGTACTTC
v_call: TRBV11-2; clone_size: NA; cdr3_length: 15; j_call: TRBJ2-7; d_call: NA; cdr3_aa: CASSFAGDTFSEQYF; cdr3_nt: TGTGCCAGCAGCTTTGCAGGAGACACTTTTAGTGAGCAGTACTTC
v_call: TRBV30; clone_size: NA; cdr3_length: 15; j_call: TRBJ2-3; d_call: TRBD2; cdr3_aa: CAWSVSGGSGDTQYF; cdr3_nt: TGTGCCTGGAGTGTATCTGGCGGGAGTGGAGATACGCAGTATTTT